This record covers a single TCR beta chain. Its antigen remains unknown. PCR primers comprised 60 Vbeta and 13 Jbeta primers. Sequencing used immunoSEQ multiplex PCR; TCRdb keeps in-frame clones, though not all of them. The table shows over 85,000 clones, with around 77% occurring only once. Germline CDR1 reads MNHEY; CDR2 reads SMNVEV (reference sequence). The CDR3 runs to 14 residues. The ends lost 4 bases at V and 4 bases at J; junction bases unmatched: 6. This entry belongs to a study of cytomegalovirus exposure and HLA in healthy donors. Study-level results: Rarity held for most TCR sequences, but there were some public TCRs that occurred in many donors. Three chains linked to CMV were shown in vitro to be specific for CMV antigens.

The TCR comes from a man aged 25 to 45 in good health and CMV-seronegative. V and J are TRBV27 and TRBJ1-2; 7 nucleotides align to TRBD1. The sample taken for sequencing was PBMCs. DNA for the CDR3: TGTGCCAGCAGTTCCATCGACAGGGCCTATGGCTACACCTTC. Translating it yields CASSSIDRAYGYTF.